This T cell receptor (beta chain) was documented in a study of blood T cell repertoires in COVID-19. In the study overall: Acute-phase and convalescent COVID-19 samples originated in the United States, Italy and Spain. T cells, B-cell-depleted T cells, or PBMCs supplied cDNA or gDNA.

Original data processing: Amplified reference gene primers provided the basis for estimating nucleated cell counts. Generated by immunoSEQ multiplex PCR, the TCRdb table keeps only in-frame clones and is missing some. The DNA gave D and trimming, while V, J and clone size come from that table. The table has 90,000 to 100,000 clones, 89% seen once. Seattle cases were enrolled at active infection and followed longitudinally. Germline values: CDR1 SEHNR, CDR2 FQNEAQ (reference sequence). Trimming pared 5 bases from V and 3 bases from J, leaving 23 bases between. The CDR3 consists of 18 residues. The chain has TRBV7-9 and TRBJ2-1; D possibly corresponds to TRBD2 (5 bases). Sequencing used peripheral blood. The receptor was isolated from a man aged 60-69 years with COVID-19, enrolled during active disease. The CDR3 DNA sequence: TGTGCCAGCAGCCCAAAATACCCTGGGCGGGTAAACTACAATGAGCAGTTCTTC. Protein sequence: CASSPKYPGRVNYNEQFF.